This T cell receptor (beta chain) was captured in a study of shared clonotypes between healthy human individuals. V was cut by 2 bases and J by 3 bases, with 10 bases left in between. Germline CDR1 is SGHTA and CDR2 is FQGNSA. The CDR3 has 14 amino acids. Amplification in unsorted PBMC replicate PCRs started from around 310 ng DNA, which equals 28,000 or so T cell genomes. Clones were sequenced by immunoSEQ multiplex PCR, and TCRdb holds only the in-frame ones, with some missing. The sample lists a few hundred thousand clones; roughly 80% were seen once. The receptor was isolated from a woman aged 35 to 49 in good health. Some clones in this sample may be carry-over from other donors' samples. Material for sequencing was PBMCs. The chain uses TRBV7-2 and TRBJ1-2; D gene unclear. The CDR3 DNA follows: TGTGCCAGCAGCTTAAGTAGAATGGACTATGGCTACACCTTC. The encoded protein is CASSLSRMDYGYTF. Looking up the rest from reference TRBV7-2 and TRBJ1-2 gives the full variable domain: GAGVSQSPSNKVTEKGKDVELRCDPISGHTALYWYRQSLGQGLEFLIYFQGNSAPDKSGLPSDRFSAERTGGSVSTLTIQRTQQEDSAVYLCASSLSRMDYGYTFGSGTRLTVV.